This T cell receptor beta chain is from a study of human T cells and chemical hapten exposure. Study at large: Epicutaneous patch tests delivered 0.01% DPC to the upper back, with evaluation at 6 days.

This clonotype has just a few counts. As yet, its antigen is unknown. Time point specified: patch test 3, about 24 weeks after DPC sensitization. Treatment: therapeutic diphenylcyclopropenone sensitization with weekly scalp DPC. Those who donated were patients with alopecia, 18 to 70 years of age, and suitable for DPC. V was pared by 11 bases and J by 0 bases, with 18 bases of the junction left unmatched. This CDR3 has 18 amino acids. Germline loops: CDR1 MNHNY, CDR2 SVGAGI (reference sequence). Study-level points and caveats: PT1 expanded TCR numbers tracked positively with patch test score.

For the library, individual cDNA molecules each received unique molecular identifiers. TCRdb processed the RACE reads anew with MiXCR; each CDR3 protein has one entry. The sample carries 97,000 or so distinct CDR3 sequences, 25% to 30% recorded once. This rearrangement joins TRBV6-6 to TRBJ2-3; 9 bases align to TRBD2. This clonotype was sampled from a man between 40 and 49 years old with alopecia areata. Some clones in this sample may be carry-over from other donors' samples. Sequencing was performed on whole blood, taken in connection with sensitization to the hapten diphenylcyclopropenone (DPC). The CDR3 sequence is CASRGKTSGITSTDTQYF. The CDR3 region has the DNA TGTGCCTCCAGGGGCAAGACTAGCGGCATAACTAGCACAGATACGCAGTATTTT.